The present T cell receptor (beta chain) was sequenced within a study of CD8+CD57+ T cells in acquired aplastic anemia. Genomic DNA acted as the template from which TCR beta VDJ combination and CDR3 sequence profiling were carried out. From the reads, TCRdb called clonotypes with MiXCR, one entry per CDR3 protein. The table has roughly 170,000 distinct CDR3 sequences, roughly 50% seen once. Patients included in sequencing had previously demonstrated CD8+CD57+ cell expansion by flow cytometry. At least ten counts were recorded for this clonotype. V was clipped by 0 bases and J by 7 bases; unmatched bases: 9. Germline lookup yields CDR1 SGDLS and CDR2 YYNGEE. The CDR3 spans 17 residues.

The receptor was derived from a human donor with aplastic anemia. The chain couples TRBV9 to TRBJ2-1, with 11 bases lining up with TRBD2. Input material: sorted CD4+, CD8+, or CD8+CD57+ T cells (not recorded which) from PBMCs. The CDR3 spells CASSVEASGGFRNEQFF. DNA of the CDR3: TGTGCCAGCAGCGTAGAGGCTAGCGGGGGGTTTAGGAATGAGCAGTTCTTC.